A selection of T cell receptor beta chains follows, all from one sample in a study of metastatic and nonmetastatic thyroid tumors. Via MiXCR, TCRdb re-called the PCR reads. The sample gives more than 25,000 clones, more than 20% of which show up once; roughly 24% is in the top ten. Sequencing was done on a sample of blood. The receptors originated from a male donor with papillary thyroid cancer or a benign thyroid nodule (not recorded which). Some clones in this sample may be carry-over from other donors' samples. CDR3s include the opening cysteine and the closing phenylalanine or tryptophan. Each record gives: V gene, clone size, J gene, D gene, CDR3 protein, CDR3 DNA. The D gene is left open where the match is weak. A row's size may be missing; if present it is once, few, many or a size class.

TRBV9,many,TRBJ2-3,TRBD2,CASSVALAGGSDTQYF,TGTGCCAGCAGCGTAGCCCTAGCGGGGGGGTCAGATACGCAGTATTTT
TRBV25-1,many,TRBJ2-6,NA,CASSGGRGPNSGANVLTF,TGTGCCAGCAGTGGTGGCCGGGGGCCGAACTCTGGGGCCAACGTCCTGACTTTC
TRBV6-1,many,TRBJ1-1,NA,CASSPDRSRAFF,TGTGCCAGCAGTCCTGACAGGTCCCGAGCTTTCTTT
TRBV5-1,many,TRBJ2-2,TRBD2,CASRRGDDTGELFF,TGCGCCAGCAGGCGGGGGGACGACACCGGGGAGCTGTTTTTT
TRBV15,many,TRBJ1-5,NA,CATSNRVVYNQPQHF,TGTGCCACCAGCAATCGTGTAGTATACAATCAGCCCCAGCATTTT
TRBV5-1,many,TRBJ1-1,TRBD1,CASREQGALTEAFF,TGCGCCAGCAGAGAACAGGGGGCCTTAACTGAAGCTTTCTTT
TRBV28,many,TRBJ2-1,TRBD2,CASSTGLVGEQFF,TGTGCCAGCAGTACCGGACTAGTGGGTGAGCAGTTCTTC
TRBV27,NA,TRBJ2-3,TRBD2,CASTPSRTSGSSDTQYF,TGTGCCAGCACCCCGTCCCGGACTAGCGGGAGCAGTGATACGCAGTATTTT
TRBV3-1,many,TRBJ2-1,NA,CASSQDQLAYNEQFF,TGTGCCAGCAGCCAAGATCAACTAGCCTACAATGAGCAGTTCTTC
TRBV30,NA,TRBJ2-5,NA,CAWSAGHLRDQYF,TGTGCCTGGAGCGCCGGACACCTAAGAGACCAGTACTTC
TRBV4-3,few,TRBJ2-7,NA,CASSEGVSYEQYF,TGCGCCAGCAGCGAGGGCGTCTCCTACGAGCAGTACTTC
TRBV19,many,TRBJ2-2,TRBD1,CASSLGQPGELFF,TGTGCCAGTAGCCTGGGACAGCCAGGGGAGCTGTTTTTT
TRBV9,NA,TRBJ1-3,TRBD1,CASSVGVQGHPGNTIYF,TGTGCCAGCAGCGTTGGAGTACAGGGGCACCCTGGAAACACCATATATTTT
TRBV27,many,TRBJ2-2,NA,CASSLRPGELFF,TGTGCCAGCAGTTTGCGGCCCGGGGAGCTGTTTTTT
TRBV18,many,TRBJ1-1,TRBD1,CASSPLELETGDSYMNTEAFF,TGTGCCAGCTCACCACTCGAGCTGGAGACAGGGGATTCTTACATGAACACTGAAGCTTTCTTT
TRBV6-1,many,TRBJ1-5,NA,CASRPDRYSNQPQHF,TGTGCCAGCAGGCCCGACAGGTATAGCAATCAGCCCCAGCATTTT
TRBV18,many,TRBJ1-1,TRBD1,CASSPRSDRGYTEAFF,TGTGCCAGCTCACCCAGGTCCGACAGGGGATACACTGAAGCTTTCTTT
TRBV6-1,NA,TRBJ2-7,NA,CASRTTVGHYEQYF,TGTGCCAGCAGAACTACGGTGGGTCACTACGAGCAGTACTTC
TRBV25-1,many,TRBJ1-5,NA,CASSPGHSNQPQHF,TGTGCCAGCAGTCCCGGACATAGCAATCAGCCCCAGCATTTT
TRBV18,NA,TRBJ1-2,TRBD1,CASSPDRGYGYYF,TGTGCCAGCTCACCTGACAGGGGTTATGGCTACTACTTC
TRBV12-3/TRBV12-4,few,TRBJ2-3,NA,CASRRASPTPDTQYF,TGTGCCAGCAGACGAGCGAGCCCTACACCTGATACGCAGTATTTT
TRBV11-1,many,TRBJ1-5,NA,CASSSYDGQPQHF,TGTGCCAGCAGCTCCTACGACGGTCAGCCCCAGCATTTT
TRBV7-2,NA,TRBJ2-7,NA,CASSFNSVEQYF,TGTGCCAGCAGCTTCAACTCGGTTGAGCAGTACTTC
TRBV2,many,TRBJ1-2,TRBD1,CASSEQGAVYGYTF,TGTGCCAGCAGTGAACAGGGGGCTGTTTATGGCTACACCTTC
TRBV7-9,NA,TRBJ1-4,NA,CASCFKAAGDEKLFF,TGTGCCAGCTGCTTCAAAGCGGCAGGGGATGAAAAACTGTTTTTT
TRBV20-1,many,TRBJ1-1,NA,CSARSRAAEAFF,TGCAGTGCTAGGAGTAGGGCTGCTGAAGCTTTCTTT
TRBV5-1,many,TRBJ1-1,NA,CASSLAGGEAFF,TGCGCCAGCAGCTTGGCTGGGGGTGAAGCTTTCTTT
TRBV4-3,medium-sized,TRBJ2-6,TRBD2,CASSQDGGAGANVLTF,TGCGCCAGCAGCCAAGATGGGGGGGCTGGGGCCAACGTCCTGACTTTC
TRBV11-2,NA,TRBJ2-1,TRBD1,CASRQGVWEQFF,TGTGCCAGCAGGCAGGGGGTTTGGGAGCAGTTCTTC
TRBV11-2,many,TRBJ2-7,NA,CASSFGQDYEQYF,TGTGCCAGCAGCTTCGGACAAGACTACGAGCAGTACTTC
TRBV9,many,TRBJ2-7,NA,CASSVDPTGEQYF,TGTGCCAGCAGCGTAGATCCTACGGGTGAGCAGTACTTC
TRBV21-1,NA,TRBJ2-1,NA,CASSKASWTGTDNELFF,TGTGCCAGCAGCAAAGCTAGCTGGACAGGAACAGACAATGAGCTGTTCTTC
TRBV7-2,NA,TRBJ1-5,TRBD1,CASSRGQGGSQHF,TGTGCCAGCAGCCGAGGACAGGGAGGTTCCCAGCATTTT
TRBV5-5,NA,TRBJ2-7,NA,CASSLAVFPGGEQYF,TGTGCCAGCAGCTTGGCAGTGTTCCCGGGCGGGGAGCAGTACTTC
TRBV10-3,many,TRBJ1-2,TRBD1,CAITEVEGASNYGYTF,TGTGCCATCACAGAGGTCGAGGGGGCCTCTAACTATGGCTACACCTTC
TRBV11-2,NA,TRBJ1-1,NA,CASSLNPANTEAFF,TGTGCCAGCAGCTTAAACCCAGCGAACACTGAAGCTTTCTTT
TRBV2,many,TRBJ1-1,TRBD1,CASSEVQGLGTEAFF,TGTGCCAGCAGTGAAGTACAGGGGTTGGGGACTGAAGCTTTCTTT
TRBV20-1,many,TRBJ2-1,NA,CSARGASDNEQFF,TGCAGTGCTCGCGGTGCCTCCGACAATGAGCAGTTCTTC
TRBV12-5,many,TRBJ2-7,NA,CASGRSSYEQYF,TGTGCTAGTGGCAGGAGCTCCTACGAGCAGTACTTC
TRBV7-3,many,TRBJ2-3,TRBD2,CASSSWTSGFADTQYF,TGTGCCAGCAGCTCCTGGACTAGCGGGTTCGCAGATACGCAGTATTTT
TRBV30,NA,TRBJ2-5,NA,CAWSVRVFSQETQYF,TGTGCCTGGAGTGTACGGGTGTTTTCTCAAGAGACCCAGTACTTC
TRBV12-3/TRBV12-4,NA,TRBJ2-6,TRBD1,CASSLTGSSGANVLTF,TGTGCCAGCAGTTTGACAGGGAGCTCTGGGGCCAACGTCCTGACTTTC
TRBV9,many,TRBJ2-1,TRBD1,CASSVVSTGGPYYNEQFF,TGTGCCAGCAGCGTAGTTTCGACAGGGGGGCCCTATTACAATGAGCAGTTCTTC
TRBV20-1,NA,TRBJ2-1,TRBD2,CSARLAGGRVDEQFF,TGCAGTGCTAGACTAGCGGGGGGGCGCGTCGATGAGCAGTTCTTC
TRBV6-1,many,TRBJ1-2,NA,CASSSRTGRGYGYTF,TGTGCCAGCAGTTCCAGGACGGGCCGTGGCTATGGCTACACCTTC
TRBV24-1,many,TRBJ2-7,TRBD2,CATSASGGSYEQYF,TGTGCCACCAGTGCCAGCGGGGGATCCTACGAGCAGTACTTC
TRBV7-6,NA,TRBJ1-4,TRBD1,CASSRTGPFSWDEKLLF,TGTGCCAGCAGCCGGACAGGGCCGTTTAGTTGGGATGAAAAACTTTTGTTT
TRBV25-1,NA,TRBJ2-3,NA,CASCAEGTVYTYTQYF,TGTGCCAGCTGTGCGGAGGGGACGGTCTACACATATACGCAGTATTTT
TRBV11-3,NA,TRBJ1-1,TRBD1,CASRSGGGYTEAFF,TGTGCCAGCAGGTCAGGGGGAGGTTACACTGAAGCTTTCTTT
TRBV24-1,many,TRBJ2-1,NA,CATSDRSDEQFF,TGTGCCACCAGTGATCGATCCGATGAGCAGTTCTTC
TRBV10-1,few,TRBJ2-7,TRBD2,CASSEGLETYEQYF,TGCGCAAGCAGTGAGGGACTAGAAACCTACGAGCAGTACTTC
TRBV7-2,many,TRBJ2-4,NA,CASSLESSQNIQYF,TGTGCCAGCAGCTTAGAATCTAGCCAAAACATTCAGTACTTC
TRBV7-9,many,TRBJ1-1,NA,CASSRDTEAFF,TGTGCCAGCTCTCGGGACACTGAAGCTTTCTTT
TRBV6-5,NA,TRBJ1-2,NA,CASSYSNGGYTF,TGTGCCAGCAGTTACTCCAACGGCGGCTACACCTTC
TRBV12-3/TRBV12-4,many,TRBJ2-1,NA,CASSLVGSLEQFF,TGTGCCAGCAGTTTAGTCGGATCTCTTGAGCAGTTCTTC